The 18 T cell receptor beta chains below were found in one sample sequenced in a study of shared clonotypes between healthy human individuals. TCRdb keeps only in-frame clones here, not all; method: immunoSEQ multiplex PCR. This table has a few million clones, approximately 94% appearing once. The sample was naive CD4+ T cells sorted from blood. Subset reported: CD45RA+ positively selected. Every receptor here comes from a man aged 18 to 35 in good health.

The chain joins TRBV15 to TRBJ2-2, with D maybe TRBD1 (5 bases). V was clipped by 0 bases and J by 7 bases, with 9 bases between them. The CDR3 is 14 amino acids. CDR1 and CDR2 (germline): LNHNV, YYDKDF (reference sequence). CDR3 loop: CATSRDRANGELFF. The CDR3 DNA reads TGTGCCACCAGCAGAGACAGGGCTAACGGGGAGCTGTTTTTT.

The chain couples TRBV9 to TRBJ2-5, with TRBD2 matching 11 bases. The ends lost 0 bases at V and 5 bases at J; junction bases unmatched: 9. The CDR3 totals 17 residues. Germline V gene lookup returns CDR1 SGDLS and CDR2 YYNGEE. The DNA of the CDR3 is TGTGCCAGCAGCGTAGGAGTTAGCGGGGGGGCAAGGGAGACCCAGTACTTC. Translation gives CASSVGVSGGARETQYF.

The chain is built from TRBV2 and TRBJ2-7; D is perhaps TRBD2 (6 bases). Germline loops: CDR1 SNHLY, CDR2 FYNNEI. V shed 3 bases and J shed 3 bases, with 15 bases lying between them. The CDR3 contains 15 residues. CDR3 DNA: TGTGCCAGCAGTGAGGGGGGACTCATGGGCTACGAGCAGTACTTC. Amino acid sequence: CASSEGGLMGYEQYF.

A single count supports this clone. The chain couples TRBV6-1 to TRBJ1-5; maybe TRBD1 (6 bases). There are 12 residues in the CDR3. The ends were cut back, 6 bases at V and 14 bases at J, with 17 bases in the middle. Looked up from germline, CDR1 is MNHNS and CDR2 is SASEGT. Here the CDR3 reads CASSDTGPRKHF. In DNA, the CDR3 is TGTGCCAGCAGCGATACAGGGCCTCGAAAGCATTTT.

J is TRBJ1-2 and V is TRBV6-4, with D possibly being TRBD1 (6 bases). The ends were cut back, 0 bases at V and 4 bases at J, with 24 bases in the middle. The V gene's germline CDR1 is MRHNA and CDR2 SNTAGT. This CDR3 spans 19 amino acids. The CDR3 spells CASSDSARGPGFFFYGYTF. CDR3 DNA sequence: TGTGCCAGCAGTGACTCGGCCCGGGGGCCAGGCTTCTTCTTCTATGGCTACACCTTC.

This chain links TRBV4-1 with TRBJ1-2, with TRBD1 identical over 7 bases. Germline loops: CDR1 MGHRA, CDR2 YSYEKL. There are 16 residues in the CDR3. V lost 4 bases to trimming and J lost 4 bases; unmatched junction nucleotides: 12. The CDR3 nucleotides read TGCGCCAGCAGCCCAGACCCAGGGGGTTTCAGCTATGGCTACACCTTC. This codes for CASSPDPGGFSYGYTF.

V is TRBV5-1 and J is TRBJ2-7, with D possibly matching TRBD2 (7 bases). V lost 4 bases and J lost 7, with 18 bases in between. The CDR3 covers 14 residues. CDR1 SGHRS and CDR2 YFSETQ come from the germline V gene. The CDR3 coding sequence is TGCGCCAGCAGCCCCCCGGGGGGCCAGGAGGAGCAGTACTTC. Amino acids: CASSPPGGQEEQYF.

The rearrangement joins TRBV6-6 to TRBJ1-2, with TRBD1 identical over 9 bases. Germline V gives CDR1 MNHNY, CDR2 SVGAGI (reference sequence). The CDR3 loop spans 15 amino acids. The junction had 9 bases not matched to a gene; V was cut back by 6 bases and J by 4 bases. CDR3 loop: CASSLTQGAGYGYTF. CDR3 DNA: TGTGCCAGCAGCCTAACACAGGGGGCTGGCTATGGCTACACCTTC.

CDR3 in amino acids: CASGLHPGQLKEQPQHF. CDR3 nucleotides: TGTGCTAGTGGCCTACATCCGGGACAGCTTAAGGAACAGCCCCAGCATTTT. The chain uses TRBV12-5 and TRBJ1-5; 7 bases agree with TRBD1. After removal of 6 bases from V and 7 bases from J, the junction contained 18 bases not matched to a gene. The CDR3 runs to 17 residues. Germline V gene data show CDR1 as LGHNT and CDR2 as FRNRAP.

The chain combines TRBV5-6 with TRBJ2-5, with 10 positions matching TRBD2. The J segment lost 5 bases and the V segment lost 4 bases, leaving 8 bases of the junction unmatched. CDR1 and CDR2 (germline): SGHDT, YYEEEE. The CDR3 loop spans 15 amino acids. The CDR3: CASSRTSGGAETQYF. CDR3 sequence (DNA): TGTGCCAGCAGCAGAACAAGCGGGGGGGCCGAGACCCAGTACTTC.

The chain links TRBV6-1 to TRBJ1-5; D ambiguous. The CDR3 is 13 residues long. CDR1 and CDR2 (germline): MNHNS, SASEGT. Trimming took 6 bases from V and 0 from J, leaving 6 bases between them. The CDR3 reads CASRYNSNQPQHF. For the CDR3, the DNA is TGTGCCAGCAGGTACAATAGCAATCAGCCCCAGCATTTT.

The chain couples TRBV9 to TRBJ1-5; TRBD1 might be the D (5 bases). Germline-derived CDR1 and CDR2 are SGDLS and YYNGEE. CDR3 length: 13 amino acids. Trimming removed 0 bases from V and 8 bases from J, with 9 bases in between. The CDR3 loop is CASSVGWGKPQHF. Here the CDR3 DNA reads TGTGCCAGCAGCGTAGGGTGGGGGAAGCCCCAGCATTTT.

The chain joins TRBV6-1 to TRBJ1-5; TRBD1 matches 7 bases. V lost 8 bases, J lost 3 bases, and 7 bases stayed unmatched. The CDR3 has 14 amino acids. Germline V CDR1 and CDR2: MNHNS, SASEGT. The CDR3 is CASQGEPTNQPQHF. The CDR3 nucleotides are TGTGCCAGCCAGGGGGAACCAACCAATCAGCCCCAGCATTTT.

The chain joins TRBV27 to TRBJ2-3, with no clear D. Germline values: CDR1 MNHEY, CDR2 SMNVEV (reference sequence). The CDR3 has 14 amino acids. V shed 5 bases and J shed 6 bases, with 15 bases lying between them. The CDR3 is CASSVGIARDTQYF. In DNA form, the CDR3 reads TGTGCCAGCAGTGTCGGAATTGCCCGGGATACGCAGTATTTT.

The CDR3 spells CASSPVTPFRLDTEAFF. For the CDR3, the DNA is TGTGCCAGCAGCCCAGTAACCCCCTTTCGTTTGGACACTGAAGCTTTCTTT. The V gene is TRBV7-9, the J gene TRBJ1-1; D unclear. This CDR3 has 17 amino acids. Deletions cut 5 bases from V and 3 bases from J, with 22 bases between. Germline V gene data show CDR1 as SEHNR and CDR2 as FQNEAQ (reference sequence).

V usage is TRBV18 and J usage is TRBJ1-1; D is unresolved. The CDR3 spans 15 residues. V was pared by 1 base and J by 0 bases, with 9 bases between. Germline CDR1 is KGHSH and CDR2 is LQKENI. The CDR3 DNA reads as TGTGCCAGCTCACCACGGGCGGCGATGAACACTGAAGCTTTCTTT. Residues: CASSPRAAMNTEAFF.

The CDR3 sequence: CASSSTGTGKAGYTF. The CDR3 DNA reads TGTGCCAGCAGCTCGACCGGGACAGGGAAGGCTGGCTACACCTTC. The chain links TRBV7-9 to TRBJ1-2, with TRBD1 matching over 9 bases. V lost 4 bases to trimming and J lost 7 bases; unmatched junction nucleotides: 10. This CDR3 region has 15 residues. From germline, CDR1 is SEHNR and CDR2 FQNEAQ (reference sequence).

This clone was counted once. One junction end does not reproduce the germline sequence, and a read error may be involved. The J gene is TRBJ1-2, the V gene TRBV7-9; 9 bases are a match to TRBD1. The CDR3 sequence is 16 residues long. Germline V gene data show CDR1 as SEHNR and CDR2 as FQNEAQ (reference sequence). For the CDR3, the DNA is TGTGCCAGCAGCCTAGCCCCGGGACAGGGTGGGGATGGCTACACCTTC. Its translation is CASSLAPGQGGDGYTF.